This passage covers 14 T cell receptor beta chains from one sample sequenced in a study of blood T cell repertoires in COVID-19. The assay was immunoSEQ multiplex PCR, and TCRdb's table has in-frame clones only and misses some. Of about 300,000 clones listed, about 91% are singletons. The sequencing sample was made of peripheral blood. The source is a woman aged 30 to 39 who had recovered from COVID-19.

The chain carries TRBV5-5 and TRBJ2-3; TRBD2 might be the D (6 bases). The CDR3 spans 15 residues. V lost 0 bases to trimming and J lost 0 bases, with 8 bases between them. Germline V gene lookup returns CDR1 SGHKS and CDR2 YYEKEE (reference sequence). For the CDR3, the DNA is TGTGCCAGCAGCTTGGTTGGGACTAGCACAGATACGCAGTATTTT. Its protein product is CASSLVGTSTDTQYF.

The CDR3 sequence: CASSLLLAGARRQETQYF. As DNA, the CDR3 is TGTGCCAGCAGCTTACTTCTAGCGGGGGCCCGTCGCCAAGAGACCCAGTACTTC. The genes are TRBV7-9 and TRBJ2-5, with 10 bases identical to TRBD2. V lost 2 bases, J lost 1 base, and 10 bases stayed unmatched. CDR3 size: 18 residues. CDR1 and CDR2 from the germline V gene are SEHNR and FQNEAQ (reference sequence). Looking up the rest from reference TRBV7-9 and TRBJ2-5 gives the full variable domain: DTGVSQNPRHKITKRGQNVTFRCDPISEHNRLYWYRQTLGQGPEFLTYFQNEAQLEKSRLLSDRFSAERPKGSFSTLEIQRTEQGDSAMYLCASSLLLAGARRQETQYFGPGTRLLVL.

The rearrangement joins TRBV6-6 to TRBJ2-1; D perhaps matches TRBD1 (7 bases). V was cut by 8 bases and J by 0 bases, with 11 bases left in between. The CDR3 is made up of 14 amino acids. The germline V gene encodes CDR1 MNHNY and CDR2 SVGAGI (reference sequence). This CDR3 is CASRRGHSYNEQFF. The CDR3 DNA follows: TGTGCCAGCCGGAGGGGGCACTCCTACAATGAGCAGTTCTTC.

The rearrangement links TRBV19 to TRBJ2-7; 7 bases are shared with TRBD2. The ends lost 3 bases at V and 0 bases at J; junction bases unmatched: 8. Germline V gene sequence: CDR1 LNHDA, CDR2 SQIVND (reference sequence). CDR3 length equals 16 residues. CDR3 nucleotides: TGTGCCAGTAGTATGGGGGGGACTCTCAGCTCCTACGAGCAGTACTTC. Amino acids: CASSMGGTLSSYEQYF.

The chain recombines TRBV29-1 with TRBJ2-7; TRBD2 aligns across 7 bases. The CDR3 length is 11 residues. Germline V gene lookup returns CDR1 SQVTM and CDR2 ANQGSEA. J gave up 7 bases and V 2 bases, and 2 bases lay outside the gene matches. The CDR3 reads CSVETSDEQYF. The DNA of the CDR3 is TGCAGCGTTGAAACTAGCGATGAGCAGTACTTC.

In DNA form, the CDR3 reads TGTGCCAGCAGTTTCCAGGGTGGGTATCAGCCCCAGCATTTT. Its translation is CASSFQGGYQPQHF. The chain links TRBV28 to TRBJ1-5; the D gene is possibly TRBD1 (5 bases). The CDR3 is 14 residues long. CDR1 is MDHEN, CDR2 SYDVKM, per germline. V was pared by 3 bases and J by 5 bases, with 11 bases between. Filled out from reference TRBV28 and TRBJ1-5, the complete variable domain reads DVKVTQSSRYLVKRTGEKVFLECVQDMDHENMFWYRQDPGLGLRLIYFSYDVKMKEKGDIPEGYSVSREKKERFSLILESASTNQTSMYLCASSFQGGYQPQHFGDGTRLSIL.

The chain joins TRBV3-1 (or the pseudogene TRBV3-2) to TRBJ1-6, with D hard to call. The CDR3 extends over 13 amino acids. From germline, CDR1 is LGHDT and CDR2 YNNKEL (reference sequence). V was clipped by 4 bases and J by 11 bases, with 12 bases between them. The CDR3 region is CASSPRGVTPLHF. The CDR3 DNA follows: TGTGCCAGCAGCCCCCGCGGGGTGACACCCCTCCACTTT.

The V call is TRBV7-3, the J call TRBJ2-1, with 13 bases that match TRBD2. Per the germline V gene, CDR1 is SGHTA and CDR2 is FQGTGA. V trimming: 5 bases; J trimming: 7 bases; junction bases outside the gene matches: 5. The CDR3 consists of 15 residues. CDR3: CASSLTSGGKNEQFF. In DNA form, the CDR3 reads TGTGCCAGCAGCCTGACTAGCGGGGGGAAGAATGAGCAGTTCTTC.

The CDR3 bases are TGTGCCAGCAGCTCAACTCGGGACACCACAAGGCATGAGCAGTTCTTC. It translates to CASSSTRDTTRHEQFF. The gene calls are TRBV7-9 and TRBJ2-1; the D gene is possibly TRBD1 (6 bases). V was clipped by 4 bases and J by 8 bases, with 21 bases between them. CDR3 length equals 16 residues. Germline V gene sequence: CDR1 SEHNR, CDR2 FQNEAQ (reference sequence).

The V gene is TRBV7-2, the J gene TRBJ2-1; 11 bases line up with TRBD2. Germline CDR1 is SGHTA and CDR2 is FQGNSA. The CDR3 runs 17 residues. The junction had 7 bases not matched to a gene; V was cut back by 0 bases and J by 6 bases. In nucleotides, the CDR3 is TGTGCCAGCAGCTTAGCGAGTAGCGGGGGGGCCGTCAATGAGCAGTTCTTC. Translation: CASSLASSGGAVNEQFF. Full variable domain (missing parts from reference TRBV7-2 and TRBJ2-1): GAGVSQSPSNKVTEKGKDVELRCDPISGHTALYWYRQSLGQGLEFLIYFQGNSAPDKSGLPSDRFSAERTGGSVSTLTIQRTQQEDSAVYLCASSLASSGGAVNEQFFGPGTRLTVL.

The rearrangement uses TRBV19 and TRBJ2-1, with 10 bases lining up with TRBD2. With 5 bases clipped from V and 7 bases from J, the junction kept 2 bases outside the gene matches. The CDR3 is made up of 13 amino acids. CDR1 and CDR2 from the germline V gene are LNHDA and SQIVND (reference sequence). The CDR3 loop is CASSGGLANEQFF. CDR3 nucleotides: TGTGCCAGTAGTGGGGGACTAGCGAATGAGCAGTTCTTC.

The rearrangement uses TRBV2 and TRBJ1-1; perhaps TRBD1 as D (6 bases). CDR3 length: 14 amino acids. The V end lost 4 bases, the J end lost 3 bases, and 12 bases lay between the germline ends. Germline CDR1 is SNHLY and CDR2 is FYNNEI. CDR3 nucleotide sequence: TGTGCCAGCAGTGGGGCAGGGGACGACACTGAAGCTTTCTTT. Translating gives CASSGAGDDTEAFF.

The J gene is TRBJ2-2, the V gene TRBV4-1, with TRBD1 identical over 11 bases. Germline trimming cut 0 bases from V and 4 bases from J; bases unmatched to any gene: 13. Germline V gene data show CDR1 as MGHRA and CDR2 as YSYEKL. The CDR3 runs to 20 residues. CDR3 amino acids: CASSQEGWTGGAGTTGELFF. In nucleotides, the CDR3 is TGCGCCAGCAGCCAAGAGGGGTGGACAGGGGGCGCCGGGACCACCGGGGAGCTGTTTTTT.

V usage is TRBV11-2 and J usage is TRBJ2-5; TRBD1 matches at 11 bases. The CDR3 is made up of 14 amino acids. V lost 4 bases to trimming and J lost 5 bases; unmatched junction nucleotides: 3. The germline V gene encodes CDR1 SGHAT and CDR2 FQNNGV. In nucleotides, the CDR3 is TGTGCCAGCAGCTCCCGGACAGGGGGCGAGACCCAGTACTTC. Translation: CASSSRTGGETQYF.